Below, 24 T cell receptor beta chains from the same sample are listed, as sequenced in a study of blood T cell repertoires in COVID-19. The protocol was immunoSEQ multiplex PCR, while the TCRdb copy is restricted to in-frame clones and leaves out a portion. The sample includes approximately 250,000 clones, 85% to 90% of them seen just once. The specimen was PBMCs or T cells enriched from blood (not recorded which). The receptors derive from a woman aged 30 to 39 who had recovered from COVID-19.

The CDR3 loop reads CASSLSDRGLGYTF. DNA of the CDR3: TGTGCCAGCAGCTTATCGGACAGGGGGCTCGGCTACACCTTC. The chain combines TRBV5-6 with TRBJ1-2; 11 positions match TRBD1. V shed 2 bases and J 8 bases; nucleotides not matched to a gene: 5. This CDR3 comprises 14 residues. Germline CDR1 SGHDT, CDR2 YYEEEE.

The CDR3 reads CASKGQEWWNEQFF. Written as DNA, the CDR3 is TGTGCCAGCAAAGGACAGGAATGGTGGAATGAGCAGTTCTTC. This chain joins TRBV6-4 and TRBJ2-1; the match to TRBD1 covers 7 bases. This CDR3 has 14 residues. V lost 7 bases to trimming and J lost 7 bases; unmatched junction nucleotides: 10. Germline values: CDR1 MRHNA, CDR2 SNTAGT.

CDR3 amino acids: CASSISWQGALETQYF. The CDR3 DNA sequence: TGTGCCAGTAGTATAAGTTGGCAGGGGGCCTTAGAGACCCAGTACTTC. J is TRBJ2-5 and V is TRBV19; 8 nucleotides match TRBD1. Germline CDR1 and CDR2: LNHDA and SQIVND (reference sequence). After removal of 2 bases from V and 4 bases from J, the junction contained 9 bases not matched to a gene. The CDR3 has 16 amino acids.

The chain employs TRBV6-2 or TRBV6-3 and TRBJ1-2, with D tentatively TRBD1 (6 bases). V was clipped by 2 bases and J by 8 bases, with 6 bases between them. The CDR3 spans 11 residues. The germline CDR1 and CDR2 sequences are MNHEY and SVGEGT. CDR3 protein: CASSYGTGYTF. The CDR3 nucleotides are TGTGCCAGCAGTTACGGGACAGGCTACACCTTC.

The rearrangement links TRBV7-9 to TRBJ2-1; 9 nucleotides line up with TRBD1. V lost 4 bases to trimming and J lost 2 bases; unmatched junction nucleotides: 6. Germline V CDR1 and CDR2: SEHNR, FQNEAQ (reference sequence). The CDR3 covers 16 residues. CDR3: CASSSPRDRAYNEQFF. CDR3 coding DNA: TGTGCCAGCAGCTCACCCCGGGACAGGGCCTACAATGAGCAGTTCTTC.

This chain joins TRBV10-3 and TRBJ1-2; TRBD1 agrees at 11 bases. With V trimmed by 2 bases and J by 6 bases, 8 bases remained unmatched. This CDR3 region has 16 residues. CDR1 ENHRY and CDR2 SYGVKD come from the germline V gene. The CDR3 DNA reads as TGTGCCATCAGTGAGCGGACAGGGGGCGCCAGTAATGGCTACACCTTC. Translating gives CAISERTGGASNGYTF.

The gene calls are TRBV18 and TRBJ1-3; D uncertain. CDR3 length equals 15 residues. Trimming cost V 3 bases and J 0 bases, with 9 bases left between them. Germline loops: CDR1 KGHSH, CDR2 LQKENI. The CDR3: CASSPQGSSGNTIYF. CDR3 nucleotides: TGTGCCAGCTCACCCCAAGGGAGCTCTGGAAACACCATATATTTT.

The chain joins TRBV30 to TRBJ2-7, with 7 nucleotides matching TRBD1. The V gene's germline CDR1 is GTSNPN and CDR2 SVGIG (reference sequence). After removal of 2 bases from V and 6 bases from J, the junction contained 7 bases not matched to a gene. CDR3 length: 13 amino acids. The CDR3, as DNA: TGTGCCTGGAGTTTGACAGGGATTGGCGAGCAGTACTTC. This translates into CAWSLTGIGEQYF. Complete variable domain (other parts from reference TRBV30 and TRBJ2-7): SQTIHQWPATLVQPVGSPLSLECTVEGTSNPNLYWYRQAAGRGLQLLFYSVGIGQISSEVPQNLSASRPQDRQFILSSKKLLLSDSGFYLCAWSLTGIGEQYFGPGTRLTVT.

V and J are TRBV4-1 and TRBJ1-2; no definite D call. In germline, CDR1 is MGHRA, CDR2 YSYEKL. The CDR3 totals 14 residues. V dropped 1 base and J dropped 2 bases, with 8 bases sitting between them. The CDR3 region is CASSQGRSNYGYTF. In DNA, the CDR3 is TGCGCCAGCAGCCAAGGGAGGTCCAACTATGGCTACACCTTC.

This clone has only one observation. The gene calls are TRBV7-2 and TRBJ2-5; tentative D call: TRBD1 (6 bases). The CDR3 is 14 residues long. Germline values: CDR1 SGHTA, CDR2 FQGNSA. V was pared by 4 bases and J by 5 bases, with 14 bases between. CDR3 residues: CASSSRTGRETQYF. In nucleotides, the CDR3 is TGTGCCAGCAGCTCTCGAACAGGGCGGGAGACCCAGTACTTC.

The V and J genes are TRBV4-2 and TRBJ2-3, with 10 bases aligning to TRBD2. Germline trimming cut 1 base from V and 1 base from J; bases unmatched to any gene: 5. The CDR3 runs 17 residues. CDR1 is LGHNA, CDR2 YNFKEQ, per germline. CDR3 DNA: TGTGCCAGCAGCCAAGGCTTCGGACTAGCGGGCACAGATACGCAGTATTTT. Translated, it gives CASSQGFGLAGTDTQYF.

This chain connects TRBV2 to TRBJ2-5; a possible D gene is TRBD2 (6 bases). The CDR3 is 16 residues long. Germline CDR1 is SNHLY and CDR2 is FYNNEI. V lost 4 bases and J 0 bases, leaving 15 bases between the germline ends. CDR3 protein: CASSARTTEYQETQYF. The CDR3, as DNA: TGTGCCAGCAGTGCTCGGACTACAGAGTACCAAGAGACCCAGTACTTC.

In this sample, this clone turned up a few times. J is TRBJ1-1 and V is TRBV7-3; 8 positions agree with TRBD1. J gave up 11 bases and V 1 base, and 12 bases lay outside the gene matches. Germline CDR1 and CDR2: SGHTA and FQGTGA. The CDR3 runs to 15 residues. The CDR3 DNA sequence: TGTGCCAGCAGCTTAAATGCAGGGGGCAATGGAGAGGCTTTCTTT. Its translation is CASSLNAGGNGEAFF. Full variable domain (remainder filled in from reference TRBV7-3 and TRBJ1-1): GAGVSQTPSNKVTEKGKYVELRCDPISGHTALYWYRQSLGQGPEFLIYFQGTGAADDSGLPNDRFFAVRPEGSVSTLKIQRTERGDSAVYLCASSLNAGGNGEAFFGQGTRLTVV.

The V call is TRBV19, the J call TRBJ1-2, with D unresolved. Germline values: CDR1 LNHDA, CDR2 SQIVND (reference sequence). The CDR3 length is 14 residues. V was shortened by 7 bases and J by 0 bases, with 12 bases between the two germline ends. CDR3 in amino acids: CASTRRSTNYGYTF. In DNA, the CDR3 is TGTGCCAGTACCCGGAGGAGCACTAACTATGGCTACACCTTC.

This clone was seen a few times. The chain employs TRBV6-2 or TRBV6-3 and TRBJ2-7; no firm D call. CDR1 and CDR2 (germline): MNHEY, SVGEGT. CDR3 length: 12 residues. V lost 6 bases, J lost 6 bases, and 12 bases lay in between. The DNA of the CDR3 is TGTGCCAGCAGCCCACGAGACTTCGAGCAGTACTTC. Translation gives CASSPRDFEQYF.

The chain has TRBV9 and TRBJ2-7; 9 positions agree with TRBD1. The CDR3 contains 17 residues. V shed 0 bases, J shed 6 bases, and the junction held 13 bases outside the gene matches. CDR1 is SGDLS, CDR2 YYNGEE, per germline. The CDR3 DNA reads TGTGCCAGCAGCGTAGCTACCAGGGGGACAGGGCTTCGCGAGCAGTACTTC. Amino acid sequence: CASSVATRGTGLREQYF.

The rearrangement links TRBV5-6 to TRBJ1-4, with TRBD1 identical over 9 bases. The CDR3 has 15 amino acids. CDR1 SGHDT and CDR2 YYEEEE come from the germline V gene. J was trimmed by 7 bases and V by 4 bases; bases with no gene match: 8. The CDR3 sequence is CASSLPGQGVEKLFF. The CDR3 nucleotides read TGTGCCAGCAGCCTGCCGGGACAGGGTGTTGAAAAACTGTTTTTT.

A note on this clone: The junction departs from germline at one end; a sequencing error may be responsible. In nucleotides, the CDR3 is TGTGCCAGCACTAAGGGACAGCACCAGCATTTT. Translating it yields CASTKGQHQHF. This rearrangement joins TRBV12-3 or TRBV12-4 to TRBJ1-5; 7 nucleotides line up with TRBD1. There are 11 residues in the CDR3.

This clone was observed once. The chain uses TRBV15 and TRBJ2-6; 7 bases align to TRBD1. The germline gives CDR1 LNHNV, CDR2 YYDKDF (reference sequence). CDR3 length: 17 residues. The junction had 5 bases not matched to a gene; V was cut back by 3 bases and J by 0 bases. The CDR3 reads CATSSLDRVSGANVLTF. The CDR3 DNA sequence: TGTGCCACCAGCAGCCTAGACAGGGTCTCTGGGGCCAACGTCCTGACTTTC.

The rearrangement uses TRBV30 and TRBJ2-7; 8 bases map to TRBD2. The CDR3 sequence is 13 residues long. CDR1 is GTSNPN and CDR2 is SVGIG in the germline V gene (reference sequence). J gave up 5 bases and V 1 base, and 4 bases lay outside the gene matches. CDR3 nucleotides: TGTGCCTGGAGTGAGAGCGGGAGTGACGAGCAGTACTTC. Translating gives CAWSESGSDEQYF.

This rearrangement joins TRBV2 to TRBJ1-2; tentative D call: TRBD1 (5 bases). The V gene's germline CDR1 is SNHLY and CDR2 FYNNEI. The CDR3 covers 14 residues. V was cut by 6 bases and J by 2 bases, with 13 bases left in between. The CDR3 spells CASRTDTINYGYTF. CDR3 nucleotide sequence: TGTGCCAGCAGAACGGACACGATCAACTATGGCTACACCTTC.

The J gene is TRBJ2-2, the V gene TRBV5-1; D is perhaps TRBD1 (6 bases). The length of the CDR3 is 15 residues. V was cut by 4 bases and J by 0 bases, with 10 bases left in between. Per germline, CDR1 SGHRS and CDR2 YFSETQ. The CDR3 DNA is TGCGCCAGCAGCCCTGACAGGCCGAACACCGGGGAGCTGTTTTTT. Its protein is CASSPDRPNTGELFF. Combining the CDR3 with reference TRBV5-1 and TRBJ2-2 gives the whole variable domain KAGVTQTPRYLIKTRGQQVTLSCSPISGHRSVSWYQQTPGQGLQFLFEYFSETQRNKGNFPGRFSGRQFSNSRSEMNVSTLELGDSALYLCASSPDRPNTGELFFGEGSRLTVL.

The chain links TRBV19 to TRBJ2-7; weak D call: TRBD1 (5 bases). Trimming took off 5 bases at V and 3 bases at J, with 14 bases between the two ends. This CDR3 is 14 amino acids long. Germline V CDR1 and CDR2: LNHDA, SQIVND (reference sequence). DNA of the CDR3: TGTGCCAGTAGTCCCCTCGGACAAGGCTACGAGCAGTACTTC. This encodes CASSPLGQGYEQYF.

This chain links TRBV28 with TRBJ1-3; D not resolved. Trimming took 3 bases from V and 4 from J, leaving 13 bases between them. Germline V CDR1 and CDR2: MDHEN, SYDVKM. The CDR3 has 15 amino acids. CDR3 sequence: CASSFHGGSGNTIYF. DNA for the CDR3: TGTGCCAGCAGTTTCCACGGCGGATCCGGAAACACCATATATTTT.